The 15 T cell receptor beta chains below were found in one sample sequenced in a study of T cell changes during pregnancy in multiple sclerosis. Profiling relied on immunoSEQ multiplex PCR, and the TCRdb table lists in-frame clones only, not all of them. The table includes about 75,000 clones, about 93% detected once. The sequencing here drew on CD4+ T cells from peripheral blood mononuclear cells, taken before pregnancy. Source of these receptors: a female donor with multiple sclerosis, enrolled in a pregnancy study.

This chain's CDR3 is CASTKTGLTYEQYF. The CDR3 nucleotides read TGTGCCAGCACCAAGACTGGCTTAACCTACGAGCAGTACTTC. The chain is built from TRBV7-9 and TRBJ2-7, with D hard to call. Trimming left V 7 bases short and J 2 bases short, with 15 bases between. In germline, CDR1 is SEHNR, CDR2 FQNEAQ (reference sequence). The CDR3 sequence is 14 residues long.

The CDR3 here is CSVVGVRAQDERISYNEQFF. DNA of the CDR3: TGCAGCGTTGTTGGGGTACGGGCACAGGACGAACGGATTTCCTACAATGAGCAGTTCTTC. The chain recombines TRBV29-1 with TRBJ2-1; D is perhaps TRBD1 (5 bases). Germline CDR1 is SQVTM and CDR2 is ANQGSEA. The length of the CDR3 is 20 residues. Trimming cost V 4 bases and J 1 base, with 29 bases left between them.

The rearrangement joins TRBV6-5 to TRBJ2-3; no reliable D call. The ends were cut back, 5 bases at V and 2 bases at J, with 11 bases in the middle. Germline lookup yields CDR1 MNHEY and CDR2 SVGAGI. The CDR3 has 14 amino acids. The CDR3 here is CASSPSRNTDTQYF. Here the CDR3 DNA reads TGTGCCAGCAGTCCTTCGCGGAACACAGATACGCAGTATTTT.

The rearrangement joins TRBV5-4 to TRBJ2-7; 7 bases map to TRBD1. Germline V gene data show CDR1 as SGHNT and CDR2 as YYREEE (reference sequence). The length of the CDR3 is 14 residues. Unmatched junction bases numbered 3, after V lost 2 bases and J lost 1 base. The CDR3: CASSFSGGSYEQYF. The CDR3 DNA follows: TGTGCCAGCAGCTTCTCAGGGGGATCCTACGAGCAGTACTTC.

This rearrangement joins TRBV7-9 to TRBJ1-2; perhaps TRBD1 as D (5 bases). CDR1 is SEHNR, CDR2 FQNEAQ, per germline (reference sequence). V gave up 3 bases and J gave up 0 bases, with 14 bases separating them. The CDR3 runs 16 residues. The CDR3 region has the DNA TGTGCCAGCAGCTTGGGGAGGACACATGCTAACTATGGCTACACCTTC. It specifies CASSLGRTHANYGYTF. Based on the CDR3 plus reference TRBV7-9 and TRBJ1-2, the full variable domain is DTGVSQNPRHKITKRGQNVTFRCDPISEHNRLYWYRQTLGQGPEFLTYFQNEAQLEKSRLLSDRFSAERPKGSFSTLEIQRTEQGDSAMYLCASSLGRTHANYGYTFGSGTRLTVV.

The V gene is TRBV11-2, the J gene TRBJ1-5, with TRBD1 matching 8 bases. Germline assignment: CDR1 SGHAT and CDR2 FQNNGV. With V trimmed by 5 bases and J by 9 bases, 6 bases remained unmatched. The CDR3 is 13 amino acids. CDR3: CASSPDRELPQHF. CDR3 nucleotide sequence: TGTGCCAGCAGCCCGGACAGGGAACTGCCCCAGCATTTT.

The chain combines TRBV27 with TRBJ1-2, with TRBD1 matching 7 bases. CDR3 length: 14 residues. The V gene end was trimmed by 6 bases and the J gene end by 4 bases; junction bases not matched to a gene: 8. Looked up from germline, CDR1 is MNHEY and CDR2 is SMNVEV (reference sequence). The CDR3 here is CASRPGTEPYGYTF. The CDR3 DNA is TGTGCCAGCAGGCCCGGGACAGAACCCTATGGCTACACCTTC.

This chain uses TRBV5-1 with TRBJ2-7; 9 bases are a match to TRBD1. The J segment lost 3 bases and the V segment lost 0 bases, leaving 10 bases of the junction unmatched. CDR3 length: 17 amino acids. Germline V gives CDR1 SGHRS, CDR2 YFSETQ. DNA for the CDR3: TGCGCCAGCAGCTTGGGTCCCGGACAGGGGCTGAGCTACGAGCAGTACTTC. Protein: CASSLGPGQGLSYEQYF.

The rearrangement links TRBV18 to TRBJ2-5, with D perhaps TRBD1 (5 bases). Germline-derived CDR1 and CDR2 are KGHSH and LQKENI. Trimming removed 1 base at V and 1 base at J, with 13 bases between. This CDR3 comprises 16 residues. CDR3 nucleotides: TGTGCCAGCTCACCACTTAAGACGCAGGGCCAAGAGACCCAGTACTTC. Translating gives CASSPLKTQGQETQYF.

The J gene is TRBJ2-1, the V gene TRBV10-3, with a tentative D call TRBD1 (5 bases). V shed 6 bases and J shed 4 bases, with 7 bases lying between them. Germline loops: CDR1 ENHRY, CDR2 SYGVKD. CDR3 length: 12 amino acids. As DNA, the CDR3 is TGTGCCATCAGAGGACAATACAATGAGCAGTTCTTC. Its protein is CAIRGQYNEQFF.

The CDR3 sequence: CASSPSGGLAKNIQYF. The CDR3 bases are TGCGCCAGCAGCCCGAGCGGGGGACTAGCCAAAAACATTCAGTACTTC. The chain combines TRBV5-1 with TRBJ2-4, with TRBD2 matching 8 bases. Per the germline V gene, CDR1 is SGHRS and CDR2 is YFSETQ. The trim removed 4 bases at V and 0 bases at J, leaving 6 bases unmatched. The CDR3 sequence is 16 residues long.

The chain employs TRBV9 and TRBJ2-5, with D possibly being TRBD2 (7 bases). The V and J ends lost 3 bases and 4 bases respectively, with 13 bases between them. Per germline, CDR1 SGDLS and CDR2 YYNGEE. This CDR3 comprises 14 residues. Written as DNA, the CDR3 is TGTGCCAGCAGCGCCCGGGGGGCGGGAGAGACCCAGTACTTC. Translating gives CASSARGAGETQYF.

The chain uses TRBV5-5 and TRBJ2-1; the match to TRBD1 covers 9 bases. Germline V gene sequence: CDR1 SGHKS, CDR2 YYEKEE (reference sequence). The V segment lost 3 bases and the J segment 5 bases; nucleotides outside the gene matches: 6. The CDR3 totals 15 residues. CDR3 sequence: CASSSGQGRHNEQFF. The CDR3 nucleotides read TGTGCCAGCAGCTCGGGACAGGGAAGACACAATGAGCAGTTCTTC.

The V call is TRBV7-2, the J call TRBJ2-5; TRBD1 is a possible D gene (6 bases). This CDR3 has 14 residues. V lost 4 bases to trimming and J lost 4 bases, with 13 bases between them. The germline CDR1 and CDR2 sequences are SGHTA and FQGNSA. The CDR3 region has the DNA TGTGCCAGCAGCTACGACAGGATCTCAGAGACCCAGTACTTC. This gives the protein CASSYDRISETQYF.

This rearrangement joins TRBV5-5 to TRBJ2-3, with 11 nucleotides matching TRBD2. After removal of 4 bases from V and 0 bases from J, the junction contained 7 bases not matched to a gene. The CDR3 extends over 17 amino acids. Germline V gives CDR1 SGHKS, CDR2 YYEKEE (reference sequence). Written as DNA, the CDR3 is TGTGCCAGCAGCCTTAGCGGGGGGGGAATGAGCACAGATACGCAGTATTTT. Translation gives CASSLSGGGMSTDTQYF.